These T cell receptor beta chains were read from a single sample in a study of Tregs in tolerant kidney transplant recipients. Clones were sequenced by immunoSEQ multiplex PCR, and TCRdb holds only the in-frame ones, with some missing. The sample lists 60,000 to 95,000 clones, under 98% seen once, with around 0.5% in the top ten. The sample in question was CD4+ T cells from blood, obtained before the transplant. These receptor sequences come from a human donor who received a combined kidney and bone marrow transplant. The CDR3 runs from the conserved cysteine through the conserved F or W. Each record gives: D gene, clone size, V gene, J gene, CDR3 DNA, CDR3 protein. A D gene is named only where the DNA matches it firmly. Rows may omit the clone size; those that give it use once, few, many or a size class.

-,-,TRBV6-6,TRBJ2-7,TGTGCCAGTGCGGGGAGTTTCTACGAGCAGTACTTC,CASAGSFYEQYF
-,-,TRBV4-3,TRBJ1-6,TGCGCCAGCAGCCAAGAAATTACTAGGCGTTATTCACCCCTCCACTTT,CASSQEITRRYSPLHF
TRBD2,-,TRBV30,TRBJ2-5,TGTGCCTGGACCCCTAGCGGGGAGTACCAAGAGACCCAGTACTTC,CAWTPSGEYQETQYF
-,-,TRBV20-1,TRBJ1-2,TGCAGTGCCTCTCACAGGGATGGCTACACCTTC,CSASHRDGYTF
TRBD1,-,TRBV5-6,TRBJ2-5,TGTGCCAGCAGCACCACAGGGGCAGAGACCCAGTACTTC,CASSTTGAETQYF
TRBD1,-,TRBV11-1,TRBJ2-3,TGTGCCAGCAGCCAGGGGGTCGATACGCAGTATTTT,CASSQGVDTQYF
TRBD1,-,TRBV7-9,TRBJ1-1,TGTGCCAGCAGCTTAGTTTCAGGGGGAGCTTTCTTT,CASSLVSGGAFF
-,-,TRBV18,TRBJ2-6,TGTGCCAGCTCACCAACGGGTGCTGGGGCCAACGTCCTGACTTTC,CASSPTGAGANVLTF
TRBD2,-,TRBV7-3,TRBJ2-3,TGTGCCAGCAGCCTACTAGCGGGAGTACCAGATACGCAGTATTTT,CASSLLAGVPDTQYF
TRBD2,-,TRBV18,TRBJ2-7,TGTGCCAGCTCACCACCGGGGTCTAGCGGGAGGACCTACGAGCAGTACTTC,CASSPPGSSGRTYEQYF
-,-,TRBV12-5,TRBJ1-1,TGTGCTAGTGGTTTGGTACTGGGGCGGCTCCCTGAAGCTTTCTTT,CASGLVLGRLPEAFF
-,-,TRBV5-4,TRBJ2-7,TGTGCCAGCAGCGGGGGACTCCTGCCCTACGAGCAGTACTTC,CASSGGLLPYEQYF
TRBD1,once,TRBV7-2,TRBJ2-7,TGTGCCAGCAGCTTATCTGGGACAGGGGGATACGAGCAGTACTTC,CASSLSGTGGYEQYF
-,-,TRBV18,TRBJ2-7,TGTGCCAGCTCACCAGTATACGAGCAGTACTTC,CASSPVYEQYF
-,-,TRBV4-3,TRBJ1-2,TGCGCCAGCAGCCCTTTGACAGGAATGTCCTCTAATTATGGCTACACCTTC,CASSPLTGMSSNYGYTF
TRBD1,once,TRBV27,TRBJ2-7,TGTGCCACAAGGACAGGGGGCAAAAAGGGTAGCTCCTACGAGCAGTACTTC,CATRTGGKKGSSYEQYF
-,-,TRBV4-2,TRBJ2-2,TGTGCCAGCAGCCAAGATCGGTGGGCAGGGTTGAACACCGGGGAGCTGTTTTTT,CASSQDRWAGLNTGELFF
TRBD2,-,TRBV5-1,TRBJ2-5,TGCGCCAACAGTCGGGGGGTAGCGGACCAAGAGACCCAGTACTTC,CANSRGVADQETQYF
-,-,TRBV5-1,TRBJ1-4,TGCGCCAGCAGCTCGACAGGATCTAATGAAAAACTGTTTTTT,CASSSTGSNEKLFF
-,once,TRBV6-6,TRBJ1-2,TGTGCCAGCAGTTACGTACGCCGTAGCGGCTACACCTTC,CASSYVRRSGYTF
TRBD1,-,TRBV12-5,TRBJ1-2,TGTGCTAGTGGCCCTGGACAGGCGCATTACACCTTC,CASGPGQAHYTF
-,-,TRBV2,TRBJ1-2,TGTGCCAGCAGCAGCTATGGCTACACCTTC,CASSSYGYTF
TRBD1,-,TRBV27,TRBJ1-2,TGTGCCAGCAGTTCCACGGGACAGGGGAACTATGGCTACACCTTC,CASSSTGQGNYGYTF
-,-,TRBV6-1,TRBJ1-3,TGTGCCACCGTACCGGGACTTTCTGGAAACACCATATATTTT,CATVPGLSGNTIYF
TRBD1,-,TRBV2,TRBJ2-3,TGTGCCAGCAGTGCCAGGGGGCCAGATACGCAGTATTTT,CASSARGPDTQYF
-,-,TRBV11-3,TRBJ2-2,TGTGCCAGCAGCTTAGGTGGAACAGCAGCCGGGGAGCTGTTTTTT,CASSLGGTAAGELFF
-,-,TRBV30,TRBJ2-4,TGTGCCTGGAGTACCGGGGGGCCAGCCAAAAACATTCAGTACTTC,CAWSTGGPAKNIQYF
TRBD1,-,TRBV27,TRBJ2-1,TGTGCCAGCAGTCCGCGACAGGGGGCGTTTGAGTTCTTC,CASSPRQGAFEFF
TRBD1,-,TRBV7-2,TRBJ1-5,TGTGCCAGCAGCTCCCTAGGACAGGGGGGGCCCCAGCATTTT,CASSSLGQGGPQHF
-,-,TRBV30,TRBJ1-6,TGTGCCTGGAGGGAATGGAGTAATTCACCCCTCCACTTT,CAWREWSNSPLHF
-,-,TRBV30,TRBJ2-2,TGTGCCTGGAGCCCGAGGACCGGGGAGCTGTTTTTT,CAWSPRTGELFF
TRBD1,-,TRBV9,TRBJ1-6,TGTGCCAGCAGCGTATCTTACAGGGGTGATTCACCCCTCCACTTT,CASSVSYRGDSPLHF
-,once,TRBV30,TRBJ2-3,TGTGCCTGGACTAGCACAGATACGCAGTATTTT,CAWTSTDTQYF
-,-,TRBV18,TRBJ2-7,TGTGCCAGCTCCCTTGGTACGGGATACGAGCAGTACTTC,CASSLGTGYEQYF
TRBD1,-,TRBV30,TRBJ1-2,TGTGCCCGACACAGGGGTGGCTATGGCTACACCTTC,CARHRGGYGYTF
-,-,TRBV7-8,TRBJ1-5,TGTGCCAGCAGCGTCGGGGTAGGGAATCAGCCCCAGCATTTT,CASSVGVGNQPQHF
TRBD1,-,TRBV5-4,TRBJ2-7,TGTGCCAGCAGACGGCAGGGGGACCTGCTCTACGAGCAGTACTTC,CASRRQGDLLYEQYF
TRBD1,-,TRBV6-1,TRBJ1-5,TGTGCCAGCAGGACAGGGTACAGAGTTCAGCCCCAGCATTTT,CASRTGYRVQPQHF
-,-,TRBV9,TRBJ2-7,TGTGCCAGCAGCGTTGCGGACAACTACGAGCAGTACTTC,CASSVADNYEQYF
TRBD1,-,TRBV14,TRBJ1-6,TGTGCCAGCAGCCAAGACAAAGGGACAGGGAATTCACCCCTCCACTTT,CASSQDKGTGNSPLHF
TRBD2,-,TRBV9,TRBJ2-3,TGTGCCAGCAGTAGACTAGCGGGAGCCGCAGATACGCAGTATTTT,CASSRLAGAADTQYF
TRBD1,once,TRBV11-3,TRBJ1-2,TGTGCCAGCAGCTTAGATAAGGGACAGGAATCCATCTATGGCTACACCTTC,CASSLDKGQESIYGYTF
TRBD1,-,TRBV15,TRBJ2-5,TGTGCCACCAGCACCACCGGGACAGGGGACGAGACCCAGTACTTC,CATSTTGTGDETQYF